A selection of T cell receptor beta chains follows, all from one sample in a study of STAT5B mutations in CD4+ large granular lymphocyte leukemia. Libraries were prepared by immunoSEQ multiplex PCR; TCRdb keeps only in-frame clonotypes and omits some of them. The table includes roughly 48,000 clones, 60% to 75% detected once. Sample: CD4+ T cells from blood buffy coats. All receptors come from a human donor in good health. Both conserved end residues are part of each CDR3. D genes are given only for firm matches.

CDR3aa,CDR3nt,v_gene,d_gene,j_gene
CASSSGTGIRELFF,TGTGCCAGCAGTTCCGGGACAGGGATACGGGAGCTGTTTTTT,TRBV2,TRBD1,TRBJ2-2
CASSFTSGGTDTQYF,TGTGCCAGCAGCTTTACTAGCGGGGGAACAGATACGCAGTATTTT,TRBV7-2,TRBD2,TRBJ2-3
CASSRQGTDYGYTF,TGTGCCAGCAGCAGACAGGGGACGGACTATGGCTACACCTTC,TRBV5-8,TRBD1,TRBJ1-2
CASSLGVAETGELFF,TGTGCCAGCAGCTTGGGCGTTGCGGAGACCGGGGAGCTGTTTTTT,TRBV5-8,.,TRBJ2-2
CASSPRGTSGASTDTQYF,TGTGCCAGCTCACCACGCGGGACTAGCGGTGCTAGCACAGATACGCAGTATTTT,TRBV18,TRBD2,TRBJ2-3
CASSLDRGLYYGYTF,TGTGCCAGCAGCTTAGATAGGGGGCTGTACTATGGCTACACCTTC,TRBV7-2,TRBD1,TRBJ1-2
CASSTTVNEKLFF,TGTGCCAGTAGTACCACAGTAAATGAAAAACTGTTTTTT,TRBV19,.,TRBJ1-4
CASSVAASGGPDNEQFF,TGTGCCAGCAGCGTAGCGGCTAGCGGGGGGCCGGACAATGAGCAGTTCTTC,TRBV9,TRBD2,TRBJ2-1
CASRAGSGANVLTF,TGTGCCAGTAGAGCGGGCTCTGGGGCCAACGTCCTGACTTTC,TRBV19,.,TRBJ2-6
CASSVEVFPDEQFF,TGTGCCAGCAGCGTAGAGGTCTTCCCCGATGAGCAGTTCTTC,TRBV9,.,TRBJ2-1
CASSALQAKNTEAFF,TGTGCCAGCAGCGCACTTCAGGCGAAGAACACTGAAGCTTTCTTT,TRBV5-4,.,TRBJ1-1